Following are 11 T cell receptor beta chains from one sample sequenced in a study of response to subunit inactivated influenza vaccine. One entry per CDR3 protein, called by TCRdb with MiXCR from the RT-PCR reads. The table has about 830,000 distinct CDR3 sequences, roughly 20% seen once. The sequenced sample was PBMCs from blood, obtained around 5 days after vaccination. The source of these receptors is a man between 50 and 59 years old who received an inactivated influenza vaccine.

V usage is TRBV6-1 and J usage is TRBJ1-1; D uncertain. Trimming removed 3 bases at V and 1 base at J, with 9 bases between. The CDR3 runs to 14 residues. CDR1 and CDR2 (germline): MNHNS, SASEGT. The CDR3 DNA is TGTGCCAGCAGTGAGTTAGGCCGGAACACTGAAGCTTTCTTT. It translates to CASSELGRNTEAFF.

This clonotype was seen at least ten times. This chain joins TRBV20-1 and TRBJ2-5; 10 nucleotides line up with TRBD2. Germline CDR1 DFQATT, CDR2 SNEGSKA (reference sequence). The length of the CDR3 is 14 residues. Unmatched junction bases numbered 5, after V lost 2 bases and J lost 5 bases. The CDR3: CSARTTSGMETQYF. The CDR3 coding sequence is TGCAGTGCTAGAACAACTAGCGGGATGGAGACCCAGTACTTC.

This chain connects TRBV6-1 to TRBJ2-1; TRBD2 is a possible D gene (6 bases). The germline gives CDR1 MNHNS, CDR2 SASEGT. This CDR3 spans 15 amino acids. V was trimmed by 0 bases and J by 7 bases, leaving 13 bases between them. In DNA form, the CDR3 reads TGTGCCAGCAGTGAAGCGCGTATTGGGGGGAATGAGCAGTTCTTC. It codes for CASSEARIGGNEQFF.

This sequence joins TRBV2 and TRBJ1-1; D call uncertain. The CDR3 spans 13 residues. Trimming pared 5 bases from V and 3 bases from J, leaving 10 bases between. Germline values: CDR1 SNHLY, CDR2 FYNNEI. CDR3 loop: CASSQNPYTEAFF. Written as DNA, the CDR3 is TGTGCCAGCAGTCAGAACCCATACACTGAAGCTTTCTTT.

This clonotype turned up a few times. The genes are TRBV4-2 and TRBJ2-7; D may be TRBD1 (6 bases). Germline CDR1 is LGHNA and CDR2 is YNFKEQ. The CDR3 has 15 amino acids. V lost 3 bases and J 2 bases, leaving 14 bases between the germline ends. The CDR3 loop reads CASSQPQGTTYEQYF. DNA for the CDR3: TGTGCCAGCAGCCAGCCGCAGGGGACGACCTACGAGCAGTACTTC.

The sample holds one count of this clonotype. V gene TRBV7-6 combines with J gene TRBJ2-3, with D possibly matching TRBD2 (5 bases). The length of the CDR3 is 15 residues. The germline V and J ends were trimmed by 3 bases and 0 bases, with 10 bases remaining between them. The germline V gene encodes CDR1 SGHVS and CDR2 FNYEAQ. The CDR3 protein is CASSFFERSTDTQYF. The DNA of the CDR3 is TGTGCCAGCAGCTTCTTTGAGCGGAGCACAGATACGCAGTATTTT.

The chain links TRBV20-1 to TRBJ2-5; 7 positions match TRBD1. Unmatched junction bases numbered 6, after V lost 2 bases and J lost 3 bases. The germline CDR1 and CDR2 sequences are DFQATT and SNEGSKA (reference sequence). The CDR3 totals 14 residues. The DNA of the CDR3 is TGCAGTGCTAGACTCGGGACAGCAAAAGAGACCCAGTACTTC. Amino acids: CSARLGTAKETQYF.

The CDR3 DNA reads as TGTGCCAGCAGCGTAGGAATGGGGGCAGATACGCAGTATTTT. This encodes CASSVGMGADTQYF. This sequence joins TRBV9 and TRBJ2-3; possibly TRBD1 or TRBD2 for D (5 bases each). Trimming left V 0 bases short and J 4 bases short, with 9 bases between. CDR3 length equals 14 residues. CDR1 SGDLS and CDR2 YYNGEE come from the germline V gene.

The V call is TRBV7-6, the J call TRBJ2-7, with a tentative D call TRBD2 (5 bases). The CDR3 extends over 15 amino acids. The V and J ends lost 4 bases and 5 bases respectively, with 18 bases between them. The V gene's germline CDR1 is SGHVS and CDR2 FNYEAQ. The CDR3 DNA reads TGTGCCAGCAGCTCTGGAGGAGACCTCTGGGACGAGCAGTACTTC. Residues: CASSSGGDLWDEQYF.

This chain links TRBV5-1 with TRBJ1-2; D is uncertain. Germline V gene lookup returns CDR1 SGHRS and CDR2 YFSETQ. This CDR3 is built from 15 residues. The V end lost 0 bases, the J end lost 0 bases, and 9 bases lay between the germline ends. The CDR3 DNA sequence: TGCGCCAGCAGCTTGGACAGACCAACTAACTATGGCTACACCTTC. Translating it yields CASSLDRPTNYGYTF.

This clonotype came up a few times. This chain connects TRBV5-1 to TRBJ2-5; 12 bases are shared with TRBD2. Trimming at V came to 6 bases and at J to 2 bases, leaving 5 bases not matched to a gene. The germline gives CDR1 SGHRS, CDR2 YFSETQ. CDR3 length: 15 residues. Written as DNA, the CDR3 is TGCGCCAGCACCCCGCTAGCGGGGGGGCAAGAGACCCAGTACTTC. Residues: CASTPLAGGQETQYF.